This record concerns one TCR beta chain sequence. The PCR made use of 60 Vbeta and 13 Jbeta primers. The protocol was immunoSEQ multiplex PCR, while the TCRdb copy is restricted to in-frame clones and leaves out a portion. This table has 100,000 to 150,000 clones, around 75% appearing once. The source of the sample is a study of cytomegalovirus exposure and HLA in healthy donors. Study background: Out of about 410 genotyped donors, about 76% belonged to the Caucasian-associated ancestry cluster.

The germline V gene has CDR1 DFQATT and CDR2 SNEGSKA (reference sequence). Trimming took off 6 bases at V and 4 bases at J, with 9 bases between the two ends. The CDR3 consists of 11 residues. The sequence came from a man aged 60 to 75 in good health and CMV-seropositive. The sample comprised PBMCs. The chain recombines TRBV20-1 with TRBJ2-5, with D uncertain. The DNA for the CDR3 is TGCAGTGCGCATCCCGGAGAGACCCAGTACTTC. This translates into CSAHPGETQYF.